Listed below are T cell receptor beta chains from one sample, sequenced in a study of control samples from healthy donors and cancer patients. Data came from immunoSEQ multiplex PCR; TCRdb stores just in-frame clones and leaves some out. This table has over 150,000 clones, approximately 94% appearing once. Sequencing was performed on PBMCs. Receptor source: a man aged 55-75 years with colorectal cancer. Both conserved end residues are part of each CDR3. The D gene is left open where the match is weak. Size values are once, few and many counts, or a class for expanded clones, and some rows have none.

V gene: TRBV9; J gene: TRBJ1-6; clone size: NA; D gene: TRBD1; CDR3 DNA: TGTGCCAGCAGCGCCCCCGGGACAGTGGGTTCACCCCTCCACTTT; CDR3 protein: CASSAPGTVGSPLHF
V gene: TRBV27; J gene: TRBJ1-2; clone size: NA; D gene: NA; CDR3 DNA: TGTGCCAGCAGTCCATCCGTGGGGGTCGTAAACTATGGCTACACCTTC; CDR3 protein: CASSPSVGVVNYGYTF
V gene: TRBV20-1; J gene: TRBJ1-3; clone size: NA; D gene: NA; CDR3 DNA: TGCAGTGCCGTCAGAGGGTTCACCATATATTTT; CDR3 protein: CSAVRGFTIYF
V gene: TRBV7-9; J gene: TRBJ1-4; clone size: NA; D gene: NA; CDR3 DNA: TGTGCCAGCAGCTTAAGTCTCGGGGGGGTTAATGAAAAACTGTTTTTT; CDR3 protein: CASSLSLGGVNEKLFF
V gene: TRBV30; J gene: TRBJ1-5; clone size: NA; D gene: NA; CDR3 DNA: TGTGCCTGGAGTGGGAGCGGTCAGCCCCAGCATTTT; CDR3 protein: CAWSGSGQPQHF
V gene: TRBV14; J gene: TRBJ1-2; clone size: NA; D gene: NA; CDR3 DNA: TGTGCCAGCAGCCAAGGGGGAATCTATGGCTACACCTTC; CDR3 protein: CASSQGGIYGYTF
V gene: TRBV30; J gene: TRBJ1-2; clone size: NA; D gene: TRBD1; CDR3 DNA: TGTGCCTGGAGTCTAACGACAGGGTGGGGCTACACCTTC; CDR3 protein: CAWSLTTGWGYTF
V gene: TRBV5-1; J gene: TRBJ2-3; clone size: NA; D gene: NA; CDR3 DNA: TGCGCCAGCAGCTTGGACGGAGTTAGGGCAGATACGCAGTATTTT; CDR3 protein: CASSLDGVRADTQYF
V gene: TRBV7-2; J gene: TRBJ1-2; clone size: once; D gene: NA; CDR3 DNA: TGTGCCAGCAGCTTAGTTTCGGGGAACTATGGCTACACCTTC; CDR3 protein: CASSLVSGNYGYTF
V gene: TRBV19; J gene: TRBJ1-5; clone size: NA; D gene: TRBD1; CDR3 DNA: TGTGCCAGTAGTAACCGACAGGGGGCGATGGTACAGCCCCAGCATTTT; CDR3 protein: CASSNRQGAMVQPQHF
V gene: TRBV23-1; J gene: TRBJ1-5; clone size: once; D gene: NA; CDR3 DNA: TGCGCCAGCAGTCCCCGGGACAATAGCAATCAGCCCCAGCATTTT; CDR3 protein: CASSPRDNSNQPQHF
V gene: TRBV6-1; J gene: TRBJ2-5; clone size: NA; D gene: NA; CDR3 DNA: TGTGCCAGCAGTGATAGATTTACAAGTCAAGAGACCCAGTACTTC; CDR3 protein: CASSDRFTSQETQYF
V gene: TRBV11-2; J gene: TRBJ2-5; clone size: NA; D gene: TRBD1; CDR3 DNA: TGTGCCAGCAGCATTCGGACAGGGAAGGGGCTAGAGACCCAGTACTTC; CDR3 protein: CASSIRTGKGLETQYF
V gene: TRBV5-1; J gene: TRBJ2-7; clone size: NA; D gene: TRBD2; CDR3 DNA: TGCGCCAGCAGCCCCCCCCGGGGGGTGGGCGACGAGCAGTACTTC; CDR3 protein: CASSPPRGVGDEQYF
V gene: TRBV6-2/TRBV6-3; J gene: TRBJ2-1; clone size: NA; D gene: TRBD2; CDR3 DNA: TGTGCCAGCAGTTTGAGCGGGGGGCCCTCCTACAATGAGCAGTTCTTC; CDR3 protein: CASSLSGGPSYNEQFF
V gene: TRBV20-1; J gene: TRBJ1-2; clone size: NA; D gene: TRBD1; CDR3 DNA: TGCAGTGCTAGTTCGGCACAGGGGGTCGGCTACACCTTC; CDR3 protein: CSASSAQGVGYTF
V gene: TRBV2; J gene: TRBJ1-2; clone size: NA; D gene: NA; CDR3 DNA: TGTGCCAGCAGTGAACCCAGGGGATACGGCTACACCTTC; CDR3 protein: CASSEPRGYGYTF
V gene: TRBV27; J gene: TRBJ1-4; clone size: once; D gene: NA; CDR3 DNA: TGTGCCAGCAGTCCCAGGGGCAGAAACGAAAAACTGTTTTTT; CDR3 protein: CASSPRGRNEKLFF
V gene: TRBV19; J gene: TRBJ2-2; clone size: NA; D gene: TRBD2; CDR3 DNA: TGTGCCACGGGTAGCGGGGGGGGCACCGGGGAGCTGTTTTTT; CDR3 protein: CATGSGGGTGELFF
V gene: TRBV11-3; J gene: TRBJ2-1; clone size: once; D gene: NA; CDR3 DNA: TGTGCCAGCAGCTTAGGGTACGGGGGCGCCTACAATGAGCAGTTCTTC; CDR3 protein: CASSLGYGGAYNEQFF
V gene: TRBV10-2; J gene: TRBJ1-6; clone size: NA; D gene: NA; CDR3 DNA: TGCGCCAGCAGTGAAGGGTTAGGTTCACCCCTCCACTTT; CDR3 protein: CASSEGLGSPLHF
V gene: TRBV10-3; J gene: TRBJ2-3; clone size: few; D gene: NA; CDR3 DNA: TGTGCCATCAGTGAGGGGGGAGGCACAGATACGCAGTATTTT; CDR3 protein: CAISEGGGTDTQYF
V gene: TRBV2; J gene: TRBJ1-1; clone size: once; D gene: NA; CDR3 DNA: TGTGCCAGCAGTGAGGGGGGTGGCACTGAAGCTTTCTTT; CDR3 protein: CASSEGGGTEAFF
V gene: TRBV6-1; J gene: TRBJ2-7; clone size: NA; D gene: TRBD1; CDR3 DNA: TGTGCCAGCAGGGAAGACAGGGTTCCCTACGAGCAGTACTTC; CDR3 protein: CASREDRVPYEQYF
V gene: TRBV13; J gene: TRBJ2-7; clone size: once; D gene: TRBD2; CDR3 DNA: TGTGCCAGCAGCTATTGGACTAGCGGGGGCTTACCCTACGAGCAGTACTTC; CDR3 protein: CASSYWTSGGLPYEQYF
V gene: TRBV7-2; J gene: TRBJ2-4; clone size: NA; D gene: NA; CDR3 DNA: TGTGCCAGCAGCTTAGATGGGATGGACATTCAGTACTTC; CDR3 protein: CASSLDGMDIQYF
V gene: TRBV6-5; J gene: TRBJ2-1; clone size: NA; D gene: NA; CDR3 DNA: TGTGCCAGCAGGGTACGGGGGTGGGCGAATGAGCAGTTCTTC; CDR3 protein: CASRVRGWANEQFF
V gene: TRBV30; J gene: TRBJ1-1; clone size: NA; D gene: NA; CDR3 DNA: TGTGCCTGGAGTGTATTATCGACAGGATACACTGAAGCTTTCTTT; CDR3 protein: CAWSVLSTGYTEAFF
V gene: TRBV11-2; J gene: TRBJ2-3; clone size: once; D gene: NA; CDR3 DNA: TGTGCCAGCAGCTTAGCCGGAGATACGCAGTATTTT; CDR3 protein: CASSLAGDTQYF
V gene: TRBV7-6; J gene: TRBJ1-2; clone size: NA; D gene: TRBD1; CDR3 DNA: TGTGCCAGCAGCGGGGGGACAGGGCGGAGTGGCTACACCTTC; CDR3 protein: CASSGGTGRSGYTF
V gene: TRBV19; J gene: TRBJ1-6; clone size: NA; D gene: NA; CDR3 DNA: TGTGCCAGTAGTATCGGTGTAGCCCTCCACTTT; CDR3 protein: CASSIGVALHF
V gene: TRBV12-3/TRBV12-4; J gene: TRBJ1-1; clone size: NA; D gene: NA; CDR3 DNA: TGTGCCAGCAGTTTGAGTCAGGTAACTTTCTTT; CDR3 protein: CASSLSQVTFF
V gene: TRBV6-5; J gene: TRBJ2-7; clone size: NA; D gene: TRBD1; CDR3 DNA: TGTGCCAGCAGTAGGGACAGGGGAGGGTACGAGCAGTACTTC; CDR3 protein: CASSRDRGGYEQYF
V gene: TRBV29-1; J gene: TRBJ2-1; clone size: NA; D gene: TRBD1; CDR3 DNA: TGCAGCGTTGTAAGGGGACAGGGCTCCTACAATGAGCAGTTCTTC; CDR3 protein: CSVVRGQGSYNEQFF
V gene: TRBV4-1; J gene: TRBJ2-6; clone size: NA; D gene: NA; CDR3 DNA: TGCGCCAGCAGCCCGCGACAGACCTCTGGGGCCAACGTCCTGACTTTC; CDR3 protein: CASSPRQTSGANVLTF
V gene: TRBV7-9; J gene: TRBJ2-3; clone size: NA; D gene: NA; CDR3 DNA: TGTGCCAGCAGCTTAGGAGACAAAAGCACAGATACGCAGTATTTT; CDR3 protein: CASSLGDKSTDTQYF
V gene: TRBV19; J gene: TRBJ1-5; clone size: NA; D gene: TRBD1; CDR3 DNA: TGTGCCAGTAGCTTCCCGGGACAGAATCAGCCCCAGCATTTT; CDR3 protein: CASSFPGQNQPQHF
V gene: TRBV19; J gene: TRBJ1-2; clone size: NA; D gene: TRBD1; CDR3 DNA: TGTGCCTCCAGTCCCGGGACAGCCGACAACTATGGCTACACCTTC; CDR3 protein: CASSPGTADNYGYTF
V gene: TRBV20-1; J gene: TRBJ2-3; clone size: once; D gene: NA; CDR3 DNA: TGCAGTGCTAGAAGAGATACGCAGTATTTT; CDR3 protein: CSARRDTQYF
V gene: TRBV5-8; J gene: TRBJ1-1; clone size: NA; D gene: TRBD1; CDR3 DNA: TGTGCCAGCAGCTTGGTGGGACAGCCAGCCACTGAAGCTTTCTTT; CDR3 protein: CASSLVGQPATEAFF
V gene: TRBV4-1; J gene: TRBJ1-2; clone size: NA; D gene: NA; CDR3 DNA: TGCGCCAGCAGCCAAGATCGTGGGGCCAGCATCTATCGCTACACCTTC; CDR3 protein: CASSQDRGASIYRYTF
V gene: TRBV14; J gene: TRBJ1-2; clone size: NA; D gene: NA; CDR3 DNA: TGTGCCAGCAGCCAAGCTGTCAGACTCCGAGAGGGCTACACCTTC; CDR3 protein: CASSQAVRLREGYTF
V gene: TRBV5-1; J gene: TRBJ1-1; clone size: NA; D gene: NA; CDR3 DNA: TGCGCCAGCAGTACAGTGTCGGACACTGAAGCTTTCTTT; CDR3 protein: CASSTVSDTEAFF
V gene: TRBV6-5; J gene: TRBJ1-2; clone size: NA; D gene: TRBD1; CDR3 DNA: TGTGCCAGCAGTTACTCCCCACGGACAGGGAACTATGGCTACACCTTC; CDR3 protein: CASSYSPRTGNYGYTF
V gene: TRBV27; J gene: TRBJ1-6; clone size: NA; D gene: NA; CDR3 DNA: TGTGCCAGCAGGTTACAGGGTGGGAATTCACCCCTCCACTTT; CDR3 protein: CASRLQGGNSPLHF
V gene: TRBV11-2; J gene: TRBJ2-2; clone size: NA; D gene: NA; CDR3 DNA: TGTGCCAGCAGCTTACGGTACACACATAACACCGGGGAGCTGTTTTTT; CDR3 protein: CASSLRYTHNTGELFF
V gene: TRBV6-5; J gene: TRBJ1-1; clone size: NA; D gene: NA; CDR3 DNA: TGTGCCAGCAGTCTATCCGGGACAGAAGCTTTCTTT; CDR3 protein: CASSLSGTEAFF
V gene: TRBV5-4; J gene: TRBJ2-5; clone size: NA; D gene: TRBD2; CDR3 DNA: TGTGCCAGCAGCTTGGCGGCGGGGGGTCAAGAGACCCAGTACTTC; CDR3 protein: CASSLAAGGQETQYF
V gene: TRBV29-1; J gene: TRBJ2-5; clone size: NA; D gene: TRBD1; CDR3 DNA: TGCAGCGTTGGGGACAGCCCGGCGGAGACCCAGTACTTC; CDR3 protein: CSVGDSPAETQYF
V gene: TRBV9; J gene: TRBJ2-7; clone size: NA; D gene: NA; CDR3 DNA: TGTGCCAGCAGCGTAGATGGGGCGCGGGGTGACGAGCAGTACTTC; CDR3 protein: CASSVDGARGDEQYF
V gene: TRBV6-1; J gene: TRBJ2-7; clone size: NA; D gene: NA; CDR3 DNA: TGTGCCAGCAGTGAGCTAGGTACCTACGAGCAGTACTTC; CDR3 protein: CASSELGTYEQYF